This is a list of T cell receptor beta chains from one sample in a study of T cell changes during pregnancy in multiple sclerosis. Assay: immunoSEQ multiplex PCR; the TCRdb copy retains only in-frame clones and omits some. The sample contains fewer than 70,000 clones, roughly 94% of which appear only once. Here the sequenced sample was CD8+ T cells from peripheral blood mononuclear cells, taken in the third trimester of pregnancy. The source of these receptors is a female donor with multiple sclerosis, enrolled in a pregnancy study. The CDR3 runs from the conserved cysteine through the conserved F or W. A D gene is named only where the DNA matches it firmly. A clone size is listed for some rows: how often the clone was seen (once, few, many), or a class if it is expanded.

>.|TRBJ2-5|TRBV2|TRBD2
TGTGCCAGCAGTGAAGCCCTAGGACTAGAAGGGGAGACCCAGTACTTC
CASSEALGLEGETQYF
>.|TRBJ2-1|TRBV27|TRBD2
TGTGCCAGCAGTTTAATAGCGGGGGGGGATTACTCCTACAATGAGCAGTTCTTC
CASSLIAGGDYSYNEQFF
>many|TRBJ1-3|TRBV6-1|.
TGTGCCAGCAGTGAAGCGCAGGACTCAGGAAACACCATATATTTT
CASSEAQDSGNTIYF
>.|TRBJ1-1|TRBV28|.
TGTGCCAGCAGCTCGGGGGGGACGAACACTGAAGCTTTCTTT
CASSSGGTNTEAFF
>.|TRBJ2-5|TRBV4-1|TRBD2
TGCGCCAGCAGCCTGCCCAGCGGGGGACAAGAGACCCAGTACTTC
CASSLPSGGQETQYF
>.|TRBJ2-7|TRBV19|.
TGTGCCAGTAGTATTGGAGGGGGCGGATACGAGCAGTACTTC
CASSIGGGGYEQYF
>.|TRBJ2-1|TRBV7-9|.
TGTGCCAGCAGCTTACAGGTCGGTGAGCAGTTCTTC
CASSLQVGEQFF
>.|TRBJ1-1|TRBV6-5|.
TGTGCCAGCAGCCCACGGGGGGGCACTGAAGCTTTCTTT
CASSPRGGTEAFF
>few|TRBJ2-7|TRBV6-5|.
TGTGCCAGCGGGCCGGACACTGGAGCCTACGAGCAGTACTTC
CASGPDTGAYEQYF
>.|TRBJ2-3|TRBV4-1|TRBD2
TGCGCCAGCAGCCAAGACGGGATCGGGAGGCCTTTACTCACAGATACGCAGTATTTT
CASSQDGIGRPLLTDTQYF
>once|TRBJ1-5|TRBV4-1|.
TGCGCCAGCAGCCCGAGAACAGGCCTAAGCAATCAGCCCCAGCATTTT
CASSPRTGLSNQPQHF
>.|TRBJ2-1|TRBV6-1|.
TGTGCCAGCAGTGAAGCTCGGGGGAGCTCCTACAATGAGCAGTTCTTC
CASSEARGSSYNEQFF
>.|TRBJ2-1|TRBV5-6|TRBD1
TGTGCCAGCATCCACGGGACAGGGTGGACGAATGAGCAGTTCTTC
CASIHGTGWTNEQFF
>.|TRBJ2-3|TRBV18|.
TGTGCCAGCTCACCACCTACGGGAGAGTTCGATACGCAGTATTTT
CASSPPTGEFDTQYF
>.|TRBJ2-5|TRBV4-1|.
TGCGCCAGCAGCCAAGAATTAGGCCGGGGGGAGACCCAGTACTTC
CASSQELGRGETQYF
>.|TRBJ2-3|TRBV9|.
TGTGCCAGCAGCGTAGGGGCTGCGGGTTTGACGGATACGCAGTATTTT
CASSVGAAGLTDTQYF
>.|TRBJ1-2|TRBV4-2|.
TGTGCCAGCAGCCAAGAGGAGCCGGGAGTAAACTATGGCTACACCTTC
CASSQEEPGVNYGYTF
>.|TRBJ2-3|TRBV6-5|TRBD1
TGTGCCAGCAGTCCCTCTCCAGGGGGTTCGACGCAGTATTTT
CASSPSPGGSTQYF
>.|TRBJ1-2|TRBV5-4|.
TGTGCCAGCAGCTTGGTTGGCGGCAGGGGATACCATGGCTACACCTTC
CASSLVGGRGYHGYTF
>.|TRBJ2-7|TRBV6-5|TRBD1
TGTGCCAGCGGGGGACAGGGGGTTTACGAGCAGTACTTC
CASGGQGVYEQYF
>.|TRBJ1-1|TRBV5-8|.
TGTGCCAGCAGCTTGCCGTTTATGAACACTGAAGCTTTCTTT
CASSLPFMNTEAFF
>.|TRBJ2-6|TRBV13|TRBD2
TGTGCCAGCAGCCTCGGGACTAGCGACCGCTCTGGGGCCAACGTCCTGACTTTC
CASSLGTSDRSGANVLTF
>.|TRBJ2-1|TRBV5-1|.
TGCGCCAGCAGCTTGGACAGGAGCTCCTACAATGAGCAGTTCTTC
CASSLDRSSYNEQFF
>.|TRBJ2-2|TRBV25-1|TRBD1
TGTGCCAGCAGTGAGGACAGGGACACCGGGGAGCTGTTTTTT
CASSEDRDTGELFF
>.|TRBJ2-7|TRBV30|.
TGTGCCTGGAGGGGGGCTATCCGCTACGAGCAGTACTTC
CAWRGAIRYEQYF
>.|TRBJ2-3|TRBV28|TRBD2
TGTGCCAGCAGTTCCTACATTATAGCGGGAGGCACAGATACGCAGTATTTT
CASSSYIIAGGTDTQYF
>once|TRBJ2-7|TRBV5-1|.
TGCGCCAGCAGCTTACTCCCCGCAGGGGATATCTACGAGCAGTACTTC
CASSLLPAGDIYEQYF
>.|TRBJ1-1|TRBV10-3|TRBD1
TGTGCCATCAGGGGGGACAGGGGAATGAACACTGAAGCTTTCTTT
CAIRGDRGMNTEAFF
>.|TRBJ2-3|TRBV5-6|TRBD2
TGTGCCAGCAGCTTGGCCCTGGCGGGAGGGCCGTCAGATACGCAGTATTTT
CASSLALAGGPSDTQYF
>.|TRBJ2-3|TRBV4-2|TRBD2
TGTGCCAGCAGCCAAGGGGGCGGGACTAGCGGGAGGAGGGATACGCAGTATTTT
CASSQGGGTSGRRDTQYF
>.|TRBJ2-1|TRBV4-1|TRBD2
TGCGCCAGCAGGGGACTAGCGGATAGTAATGAGCAGTTCTTC
CASRGLADSNEQFF
>.|TRBJ2-7|TRBV6-5|TRBD1
TGTGCCAGCACCTCCGGGACAGGCTACTACGAGCAGTACTTC
CASTSGTGYYEQYF
>few|TRBJ2-3|TRBV6-5|.
TGTGCCAGCAGTTACGCAGCGGACTCCACAGATACGCAGTATTTT
CASSYAADSTDTQYF
>.|TRBJ2-3|TRBV5-4|.
TGTGCCAGCAGCTCAGGGTCAGATACGCAGTATTTT
CASSSGSDTQYF
>.|TRBJ2-1|TRBV28|TRBD2
TGTGCCAGCAGAACGGGACTAGCGGGAGTCTGGGGTTATGAGCAGTTCTTC
CASRTGLAGVWGYEQFF
>.|TRBJ2-1|TRBV9|.
TGTGCCAGCAGCGTAATTCAGCGATTTGACAATGAGCAGTTCTTC
CASSVIQRFDNEQFF
>.|TRBJ2-1|TRBV27|TRBD2
TGTACCAGCAGTCTACTAGCGGGAGGGTACAATGAGCAGTTCTTC
CTSSLLAGGYNEQFF
>.|TRBJ2-7|TRBV6-6|TRBD1
TGTGCCAGCAGTCAACAGGGGGCCCACGAGCAGTACTTC
CASSQQGAHEQYF
>.|TRBJ2-7|TRBV18|.
TGTGCCAGCTCACCACGCTGGGCGAGCTCCTACGAGCAGTACTTC
CASSPRWASSYEQYF
>.|TRBJ2-7|TRBV11-2|TRBD1
TGTGCCAGCAGCTTGCCGGGACAGGGATACGAGCAGTACTTC
CASSLPGQGYEQYF
>.|TRBJ2-3|TRBV7-2|.
TGTGCCAGCAGCTTAGGAGCCCAATATACAGATACGCAGTATTTT
CASSLGAQYTDTQYF
>.|TRBJ1-2|TRBV7-9|.
TGTGCCAGCAGCTTAGTGGCCGGAGCCTATGGCTACACCTTC
CASSLVAGAYGYTF